The 20 T cell receptor beta chains in this list originate from one sample, sequenced in a study of control samples from healthy donors and cancer patients. Only in-frame clones appear in the TCRdb table, and some are missing; sequencing was by immunoSEQ multiplex PCR. The sample carries 120,000 or so clones, 89% recorded once. Material: blood. All receptors come from a man aged 45-65 years in good health.

The genes are TRBV2 and TRBJ2-1; TRBD1 is a possible D gene (6 bases). The CDR3 spans 14 residues. Trimming cost V 4 bases and J 3 bases, with 10 bases left between them. CDR1 and CDR2 (germline): SNHLY, FYNNEI. CDR3: CASSAGRGYNEQFF. CDR3 bases: TGTGCCAGCAGTGCGGGCAGGGGCTACAATGAGCAGTTCTTC.

The chain employs TRBV11-3 and TRBJ2-1; 7 bases fit TRBD1. The CDR3 runs 17 residues. Per germline, CDR1 SGHNT and CDR2 YENEEA. V was pared by 0 bases and J by 3 bases, with 8 bases of the junction left unmatched. CDR3 protein: CASSLEGTVIHYNEQFF. The CDR3 DNA sequence: TGTGCCAGCAGCTTAGAGGGGACAGTGATCCACTACAATGAGCAGTTCTTC.

This chain joins TRBV10-1 and TRBJ2-5, with 7 positions matching TRBD1. V lost 6 bases and J lost 2; bases outside the gene matches: 12. This CDR3 is 16 amino acids long. Looked up from germline, CDR1 is WNHNN and CDR2 is SYGVQD (reference sequence). DNA for the CDR3: TGCGCCAGCAGGGATAGGGGGCAGTTCCGGCAAGAGACCCAGTACTTC. It is translated as CASRDRGQFRQETQYF.

The V gene is TRBV10-3, the J gene TRBJ2-2; D not certain. The V gene's germline CDR1 is ENHRY and CDR2 SYGVKD. This CDR3 is built from 14 residues. Trimming pared 2 bases from V and 6 bases from J, leaving 10 bases between. CDR3 residues: CAISERARPGELFF. CDR3 DNA: TGTGCCATCAGTGAGAGGGCTAGGCCCGGGGAGCTGTTTTTT.

This clone was counted a single time. This chain links TRBV7-8 with TRBJ1-1, with D maybe TRBD1 (5 bases). There are 12 residues in the CDR3. Per the germline V gene, CDR1 is SGHVS and CDR2 is FQNEAQ. V lost 5 bases and J lost 5, with 9 bases in between. This CDR3 reads CASSLRDTEAFF. The CDR3 DNA is TGTGCCAGCAGCCTCAGGGATACTGAAGCTTTCTTT. Together with reference TRBV7-8 and TRBJ1-1, the CDR3 gives the full variable domain: GAGVSQSPRYKVAKRGQDVALRCDPISGHVSLFWYQQALGQGPEFLTYFQNEAQLDKSGLPSDRFFAERPEGSVSTLKIQRTQQEDSAVYLCASSLRDTEAFFGQGTRLTVV.

The table lists this clone with a count of one. This chain uses TRBV12-3 or TRBV12-4 with TRBJ1-2; D call uncertain. The ends were cut back, 3 bases at V and 1 base at J, with 6 bases in the middle. The CDR3 sequence is 13 residues long. This CDR3 is CASSLKFNYGYTF. The CDR3 DNA is TGTGCCAGCAGTTTGAAGTTTAACTATGGCTACACCTTC.

The chain is built from TRBV11-3 and TRBJ1-1, with D tentatively TRBD1 (5 bases). Germline V gene lookup returns CDR1 SGHNT and CDR2 YENEEA. The CDR3 is made up of 14 amino acids. The V end was cut by 3 bases, the J end by 4 bases, with 12 bases between. CDR3 coding DNA: TGTGCCAGCAGCTTGACAGCGAAGGGCACTGAAGCTTTCTTT. Translated: CASSLTAKGTEAFF.

The rearrangement joins TRBV7-2 to TRBJ1-6, with 7 positions matching TRBD1. CDR1 and CDR2 (germline): SGHTA, FQGNSA. V dropped 5 bases and J dropped 5; count of bases not matched to a gene: 6. The CDR3 loop spans 15 amino acids. CDR3 DNA: TGTGCCAGCAGCCCAACAGGGGCGGATAATTCACCCCTCCACTTT. Encoded protein: CASSPTGADNSPLHF.

The V gene is TRBV2, the J gene TRBJ2-3, with D uncertain. V gave up 4 bases and J gave up 3 bases, with 8 bases separating them. The CDR3 is made up of 13 amino acids. Germline V gives CDR1 SNHLY, CDR2 FYNNEI. The CDR3 region has the DNA TGTGCCAGCAGTGTCGGTCGGACAGATACGCAGTATTTT. It is translated as CASSVGRTDTQYF.

CDR3 nucleotides: TGTGCCAGCAGCCCTTGGACTAGCGGGGGGTCTATCTACAATGAGCAGTTCTTC. The encoded protein is CASSPWTSGGSIYNEQFF. The chain combines TRBV7-2 with TRBJ2-1, with 14 bases matching TRBD2. The CDR3 totals 18 residues. V dropped 5 bases and J dropped 3; count of bases not matched to a gene: 9. The germline CDR1 and CDR2 sequences are SGHTA and FQGNSA.

In the case of this clone: The sample holds other DNA sequences that translate to the same CDR3. This sequence joins TRBV5-6 and TRBJ1-5, with 9 bases fitting TRBD1. Trimming at V came to 2 bases and at J to 4 bases, leaving 1 base not matched to a gene. Per the germline V gene, CDR1 is SGHDT and CDR2 is YYEEEE. CDR3 length: 14 residues. The CDR3: CASSLGTGNQPQHF. CDR3 coding DNA: TGTGCCAGCAGCTTAGGGACAGGGAATCAGCCCCAGCATTTT.

The chain has TRBV15 and TRBJ1-4; D not resolved. This CDR3 has 13 residues. Per germline, CDR1 LNHNV and CDR2 YYDKDF (reference sequence). V lost 3 bases and J 1 base, leaving 3 bases between the germline ends. CDR3 sequence reads: CATSRITNEKLFF. CDR3 bases: TGTGCCACCAGCAGGATAACTAATGAAAAACTGTTTTTT.

This clone was seen only a few times. This rearrangement joins TRBV4-3 to TRBJ1-1; D is undetermined. The length of the CDR3 is 13 residues. The germline CDR1 and CDR2 sequences are LGHNA and YSLEER. V dropped 4 bases and J dropped 2 bases, with 8 bases sitting between them. In DNA form, the CDR3 reads TGCGCCAGCAGCCCAACGTTCAACACTGAAGCTTTCTTT. The encoded protein is CASSPTFNTEAFF.

The J gene is TRBJ2-1, the V gene TRBV11-2; the D is unclear. From germline, CDR1 is SGHAT and CDR2 FQNNGV. V gave up 1 base and J gave up 0 bases, with 4 bases separating them. This CDR3 is 14 amino acids long. CDR3 amino acids: CASSLGSSYNEQFF. Written as DNA, the CDR3 is TGTGCCAGCAGCTTAGGGAGCTCCTACAATGAGCAGTTCTTC.

The chain couples TRBV4-1 to TRBJ2-7; 12 nucleotides agree with TRBD1. The germline V gene encodes CDR1 MGHRA and CDR2 YSYEKL. The junction had 5 bases not matched to a gene; V was cut back by 4 bases and J by 4 bases. This CDR3 contains 15 residues. CDR3 nucleotide sequence: TGCGCCAGCAGCCCCGGGACAGGGGGCTCGTACGAGCAGTACTTC. Translation gives CASSPGTGGSYEQYF.

This sequence joins TRBV3-1 (or the pseudogene TRBV3-2) and TRBJ1-2; no firm D call. The CDR3 covers 13 residues. From germline, CDR1 is LGHDT and CDR2 YNNKEL (reference sequence). V dropped 2 bases and J dropped 8 bases, with 12 bases sitting between them. Here the CDR3 DNA reads TGTGCCAGCAGCCAAAAGCCGGAACGCGGCTACACCTTC. Translation gives CASSQKPERGYTF.

On this clone itself: In the same sample, other DNA sequences code for this CDR3. The rearrangement joins TRBV24-1 to TRBJ2-3, with 8 bases lining up with TRBD1. The CDR3 extends over 15 amino acids. Germline values: CDR1 KGHDR, CDR2 SFDVKD. With V trimmed by 4 bases and J by 1 base, 3 bases remained unmatched. CDR3 in amino acids: CATSDPGQGTDTQYF. The CDR3 DNA reads TGTGCCACCAGTGACCCGGGACAGGGCACAGATACGCAGTATTTT.

V usage is TRBV14 and J usage is TRBJ1-3; D not resolved. Deletions cut 4 bases from V and 3 bases from J, with 16 bases between. Per the germline V gene, CDR1 is SGHDN and CDR2 is FVKESK. This CDR3 has 16 amino acids. This CDR3 is CASSPQGRVYGNTIYF. DNA for the CDR3: TGTGCCAGCAGCCCACAAGGGAGAGTTTATGGAAACACCATATATTTT.

A few counts support this clone. The CDR3 region is CASSEAGGGGRPQHF. The CDR3 coding sequence is TGTGCCAGCAGTGAAGCAGGGGGCGGAGGTCGTCCCCAGCATTTT. The V call is TRBV2, the J call TRBJ1-5; 7 bases align to TRBD1. This CDR3 has 15 residues. The J segment lost 10 bases and the V segment lost 0 bases, leaving 9 bases of the junction unmatched. Germline loops: CDR1 SNHLY, CDR2 FYNNEI.

This clone was detected once. The chain combines TRBV19 with TRBJ1-5; D unresolved. Trimming removed 7 bases from V and 1 base from J, with 8 bases in between. Germline values: CDR1 LNHDA, CDR2 SQIVND (reference sequence). CDR3 length: 13 amino acids. The CDR3 spells CASTRESNQPQHF. In DNA, the CDR3 is TGTGCCAGTACCCGGGAAAGCAATCAGCCCCAGCATTTT.